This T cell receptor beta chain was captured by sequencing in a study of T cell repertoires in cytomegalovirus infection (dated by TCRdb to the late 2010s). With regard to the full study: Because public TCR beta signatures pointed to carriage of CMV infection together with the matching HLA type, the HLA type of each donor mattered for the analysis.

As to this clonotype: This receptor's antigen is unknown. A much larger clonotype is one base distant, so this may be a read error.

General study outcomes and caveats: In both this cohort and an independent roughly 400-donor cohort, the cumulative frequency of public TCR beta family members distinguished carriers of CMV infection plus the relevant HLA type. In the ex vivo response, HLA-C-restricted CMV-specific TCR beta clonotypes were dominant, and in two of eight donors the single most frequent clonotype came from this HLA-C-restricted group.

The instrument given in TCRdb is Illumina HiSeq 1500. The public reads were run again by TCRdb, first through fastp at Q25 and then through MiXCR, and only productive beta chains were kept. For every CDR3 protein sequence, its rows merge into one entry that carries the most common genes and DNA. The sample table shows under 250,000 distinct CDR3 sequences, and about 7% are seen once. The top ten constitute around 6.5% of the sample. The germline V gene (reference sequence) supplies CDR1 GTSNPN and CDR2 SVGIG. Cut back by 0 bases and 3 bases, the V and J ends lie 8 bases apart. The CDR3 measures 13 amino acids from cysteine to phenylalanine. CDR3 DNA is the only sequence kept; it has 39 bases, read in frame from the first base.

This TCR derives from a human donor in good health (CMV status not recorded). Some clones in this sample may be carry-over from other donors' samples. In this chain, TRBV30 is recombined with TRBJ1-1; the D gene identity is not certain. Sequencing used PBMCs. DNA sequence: TGTGCCTGGAGTGTGACCAAGTACACTGAAGCTTTCTTT. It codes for CAWSVTKYTEAFF.